This entry describes one T cell receptor beta chain. No cognate antigen has been identified for it. No much larger clonotype is one base removed from it; base qualities were not supplied. The library was prepared using the immunoSEQ multiplex PCR assay. The paper's processing steps were these. A statistical classification framework was developed to diagnose cytomegalovirus status using the catalog of TCR beta chain sequences. In its TCRdb copy, this immuneACCESS table keeps in-frame sequences only and misses some clones. Where compared with another copy, unresolved V genes explain less than half of these, and the others have no known cause. V and J calls and clone size are as listed in that table; D and trimming were resolved from the DNA. Within this sample are 100,000 to 150,000 clones, with approximately 90% of them counted one time only. The ten largest account for approximately 2.1% of the sample.

The source of the sample is a study of cytomegalovirus exposure and HLA in healthy donors (dated by TCRdb to between 2016 and 2019). In terms of the full investigation: According to a later analysis, the 120 or so validation repertoires were produced on the same platform as the 700 or so repertoires of the first cohort. The study was designed to test whether signatures of past pathogen exposure could be identified by cataloging public T cell receptors. Along with the approximately 620-subject first cohort, a separate validation cohort of some 130 different subjects was used. High-throughput TCR immunosequencing, statistical association of individual TCRs with disease status, and machine learning were combined to predict cytomegalovirus infection status. Beyond this particular receptor, the publication reports: The classifier was reported to diagnose cytomegalovirus status with high specificity and sensitivity in both the original and validation cohorts. A later analysis lacked HLA typing for the validation cohort, so it scored co-occurrence in that cohort across all 110 or so repertoires. The study listed approximately 160 TCR beta chains as associated with cytomegalovirus. A few of the identified cytomegalovirus-associated TCR beta chains were confirmed in vitro to be specific for cytomegalovirus antigens. Most TCR sequences were seen in very few donors, while some public TCRs were found in many individuals. A later analysis found that TCRs clustered in the first cohort also tended to co-occur in the 95 to 150 validation repertoires, with 94% of cluster scores above 0. The authors suggested that the approach could potentially be extended to other disease states and immunological phenotypes.

Donors formed part of the validation cohort, which comprised over a hundred subjects and was distinct from the first cohort of roughly 600 subjects. The CDR3 goes from the cysteine to the phenylalanine over 16 residues. Only CDR3 DNA is held: 48 bases, read in frame from base 1. The germline V gene yields MGHRA for CDR1 and YSYEKL for CDR2. V loses 0 bases, J loses 5 bases, and the germline ends lie 13 bases apart. Sequenced input: PBMCs. The receptor was isolated from a young woman in good health and CMV-seronegative. The V and J genes are TRBV4-1 and TRBJ2-2; a weak D assignment points to TRBD1 (7 bases agree). CDR3 reads: CASSQEVQGGTGELFF. At the DNA level, the sequence is TGCGCCAGCAGCCAAGAGGTGCAGGGGGGTACCGGGGAGCTGTTTTTT.